This TCR beta chain was recovered during a study of T-cell memory formation after mild COVID-19 (dated by TCRdb to the early 2020s). General notes on the study: Most TCR sequence clusters were specific to one of the two donors. Two young, previously healthy adult volunteers, one female and one male, were included in the cohort. Longitudinal TCRalpha and TCRbeta repertoire sequencing tracked T-cell clones expanding and contracting after mild COVID-19 in two donors. Points the paper makes about the study in general: Only two mild cases were covered in the study, and larger cohorts including severe cases with pre-infection samples were considered necessary. Contracting CD4+ clones turned up mainly in the CM and EM memory subsets, whereas EMRA was where CD8+ clones were enriched. SARS-CoV-2 specificity of the second-wave clones peaking on day 37 was not confirmed. Some responding clones were detected in pre-infection memory, suggesting pre-existing cross-reactive memory T cells joined the SARS-CoV-2 response. Balanced CD4/CD8 phenotypes were observed for clones contracting from day 15 to 85, whereas a bias towards CD4+ was observed for a second wave of clones expanding from day 15 to 37.

Trimming takes 5 bases from V and 13 bases from J, and the germline ends sit 18 bases apart. The germline V gene specifies SGHTA as CDR1 and FQGNSA as CDR2. Counted from cysteine to phenylalanine, this CDR3 has 13 amino acids. Only CDR3 DNA remains: 39 bases, in frame from the first base. This clonotype was observed a handful of times. Its antigen is currently not known. No per-base quality is available; no much larger clone lies one base away. This sample was sequenced with an Illumina NovaSeq 6000. TCRalpha and TCRbeta cDNA libraries were built by 5'RACE with constant-segment primers, adding sample barcodes and unique molecular identifiers. RNA was extracted from every sample with Trizol reagent. The libraries were amplified in two PCR steps, and the second step added a second sample barcode and Illumina TruSeq adapters. Libraries were sequenced on an Illumina NovaSeq with 2 x 150 bp paired-end reads. The study's processing was this. Reads were demultiplexed and collapsed into UMI-guided consensus sequences with migec v1.2.7. Using mixcr v2.1.11, the UMI consensuses were aligned to TRA and TRB V and J templates and assembled into clonotypes. Clonotypes were classified as expanded or contracted when called significant by both edgeR and NoisET, with noise models trained on biological replicates. For edgeR calls, the thresholds were a false discovery rate-adjusted p below 0.01 and a log2 fold-change of 1. As an exploratory analysis of dynamics, PCA with hierarchical clustering was applied to max-normalized trajectories of the 1000 most abundant clonotypes. Each responding clone was given a CD4 or CD8 phenotype based on the CD4+ and CD8+ repertoires, which had been sequenced separately. The raw public reads went through TCRdb reprocessing: fastp at Q25, MiXCR clone calling, in-frame beta chains kept. Every entry covers one CDR3 protein and lists the most common genes and DNA from its rows. TCRdb assigned the V and J calls; the authors' analysis was not used. Counted in this sample were more than 350,000 distinct CDR3 sequences; over 20% of them appeared once. 9.5% to 15% of the sample is in the top ten clones.

PBMCs were isolated by Ficoll-Paque density gradient centrifugation. The receptor comes from an adult woman who had mild COVID-19 (a few samples of this study predate the infection). The sample titles of this study are shuffled in the database, so cell type and time point are left out; the donor was told from shared clones. Source material: PBMCs or a T cell subset sorted from them (not recorded which). The chain is encoded by TRBV7-2 joined to TRBJ2-1, and TRBD2 may be the D gene, going by 5 matching bases. CDR3 reads: CASSPDWERTQFF. The DNA sequence reads TGTGCCAGCAGCCCCGACTGGGAAAGGACTCAGTTCTTC.